Listed below are T cell receptor beta chains from one sample, sequenced in a study of T cell repertoires in cytomegalovirus infection. These TCRs' antigens remain unknown. TCRdb re-analysed the reads in MiXCR, keeping a single row per CDR3 protein. In the table there are around 500,000 distinct CDR3 sequences, about 39% of which are singletons. Sequencing used cultured PBMCs, obtained from culture after CMV antigen stimulation. The receptor source for this set is a human donor in good health (CMV status not recorded). Some clones in this sample may be carry-over from other donors' samples. CDR3s include the opening cysteine and the closing phenylalanine or tryptophan. The order of the fields is CDR3 DNA, CDR3 protein, clone size, D gene, V gene, J gene. A D gene is named only where the DNA matches it firmly. Expanded clones are given a class, and other clones once, few, many or no size at all.

TGTGCCAGCAGCTCCGGCGGGGCGGGGGAAGGGGATACGCAGTATTTT	CASSSGGAGEGDTQYF	few	TRBD2	TRBV7-8	TRBJ2-3
TGTGCCAGCAGTAAACCGAACACTGAAGCTTTCTTT	CASSKPNTEAFF	few	.	TRBV6-1	TRBJ1-1
TGTGCCAGCAGCCCGATCCTAGCGGGAGGGGACTACGAGCAGTACTTC	CASSPILAGGDYEQYF	.	TRBD2	TRBV7-6	TRBJ2-7
TGCGCCAGCAGCCTGCAAAGGTGGGGTAATACGCAGTATTTT	CASSLQRWGNTQYF	.	.	TRBV4-1	TRBJ2-3
TGTGCCATCAGTGAACAGGAAGGGGATACGCAGTATTTT	CAISEQEGDTQYF	few	.	TRBV10-3	TRBJ2-3
TGTGCCAGCCTCCGGGACAGGGGTGTTGAGCAGTTCTTC	CASLRDRGVEQFF	.	TRBD1	TRBV12-3/TRBV12-4	TRBJ2-1
TGTGCCAGCAGCCTCGGACAGGGGGCGGTCGGGGAGCTGTTTTTT	CASSLGQGAVGELFF	.	TRBD1	TRBV4-2	TRBJ2-2
TGTGCCAGCAGCTTAGCGGGGGGCAGGGGACCTGGAAACACCATATATTTT	CASSLAGGRGPGNTIYF	.	.	TRBV7-2	TRBJ1-3
TGTGCCAGCAGTTACCCCGACAGGGCTTACGAGCAGTACTTC	CASSYPDRAYEQYF	.	TRBD1	TRBV6-2/TRBV6-3	TRBJ2-7
TGCGCCAGCAGCGGACTGAATGAAGAGACCCAGTACTTC	CASSGLNEETQYF	few	.	TRBV4-1	TRBJ2-5
TGCAGTGCTACCGGGACAGGAATTAATACGCAGTATTTT	CSATGTGINTQYF	.	TRBD1	TRBV20-1	TRBJ2-3
TGCAGTGCTAGGCCTCCGGGACCTGCTTCACCCCTCCACTTT	CSARPPGPASPLHF	.	.	TRBV20-1	TRBJ1-6
TGTGCCAGCAGCTTCTACAGGGGCGGGGAGCTGTTTTTT	CASSFYRGGELFF	.	TRBD1	TRBV11-1	TRBJ2-2
TGTGCCAGCAGTGAATCGCAGGGCTTGAGGACTGAAGCTTTCTTT	CASSESQGLRTEAFF	.	.	TRBV6-1	TRBJ1-1
TGTGCCAGCAGCCCGCTGGGGGAGCCAGTGAATGAGCAGTTCTTC	CASSPLGEPVNEQFF	.	.	TRBV7-3	TRBJ2-1
TGTGCCAGCAGTTTTGTGAGGGGGCTGAGCACAGATACGCAGTATTTT	CASSFVRGLSTDTQYF	few	TRBD1	TRBV12-3/TRBV12-4	TRBJ2-3
TGTGCCAGCAGCCAAGACCTAGGGAGGTGGAAAGAGACCCAGTACTTC	CASSQDLGRWKETQYF	.	.	TRBV6-8	TRBJ2-5
TGTGCCAGCAGTAACCCTCTAGGCACCGGGGAGCTGTTTTTT	CASSNPLGTGELFF	.	.	TRBV6-1	TRBJ2-2
TGTGCCAGCAGCCAACACAGGGGGAGAACAGATACGCAGTATTTT	CASSQHRGRTDTQYF	.	TRBD1	TRBV6-2/TRBV6-3	TRBJ2-3
TGTGCCAGCAGCCAAGGGGCGGGGATATACGAGCAGTACTTC	CASSQGAGIYEQYF	few	.	TRBV7-8	TRBJ2-7
TGTGCCAGCAGCCCCTCAATCGGGATGGGGGAGACCCAGTACTTC	CASSPSIGMGETQYF	few	.	TRBV7-2	TRBJ2-5
TGCAGTGCTCCGGGGGGCACAGATACGCAGTATTTT	CSAPGGTDTQYF	few	.	TRBV20-1	TRBJ2-3
TGTGCCAGCAGCCCATTAGCTCCGGGACAGGGGAGGGGGAACACTGAAGCTTTCTTT	CASSPLAPGQGRGNTEAFF	.	TRBD1	TRBV13	TRBJ1-1
TGTGCCAGCAGTTTCCAATTTGGGGGAAAAGCTTTCTTT	CASSFQFGGKAFF	few	.	TRBV12-3/TRBV12-4	TRBJ1-1
TGTGCCAGCAGTGAAGCGCTAGGAGGGGAGCTGTTTTTT	CASSEALGGELFF	.	.	TRBV6-1	TRBJ2-2
TGTGCCAGCGGCCTACTTAGCTCCTACAATGAGCAGTTCTTC	CASGLLSSYNEQFF	.	.	TRBV11-2	TRBJ2-1
TGTGCCAGCTCACCGGGACAAAGACCGTCTGGCTATGGCTACACCTTC	CASSPGQRPSGYGYTF	.	.	TRBV18	TRBJ1-2
TGTGCCAGCAGTCCCTCTAGCGGGAGGGCCCGGGAGCAGTTCTTC	CASSPSSGRAREQFF	.	TRBD2	TRBV7-2	TRBJ2-1
TGTGCCAGCAGCTTCTACGGACTAGCGGGAGGCAGGGAGCAGTTCTTC	CASSFYGLAGGREQFF	.	TRBD2	TRBV7-2	TRBJ2-1
TGTGCCAGCAGTGCCGGACAGGGGGCTCAGCCCCAGCATTTT	CASSAGQGAQPQHF	.	TRBD1	TRBV2	TRBJ1-5
TGTGCCAGCTCACCATGGGACCAGGGCGATGAGCAGTTCTTC	CASSPWDQGDEQFF	.	.	TRBV18	TRBJ2-1
TGTGCCAGCAGTGGCGGACAGCAGACAAACACCATATATTTT	CASSGGQQTNTIYF	.	.	TRBV12-3/TRBV12-4	TRBJ1-3
TGTGCCATCAGAGACAGTGCCCATGAGCAGTTCTTC	CAIRDSAHEQFF	.	.	TRBV10-3	TRBJ2-1
TGTGCCAGCAGCCCGAGCCCCTTGAACACTGAAGCTTTCTTT	CASSPSPLNTEAFF	few	.	TRBV11-1	TRBJ1-1
TGTGCCAGCGGGGCATCAGGGACAGGCTATGTACAGGGTGGCTACACCTTC	CASGASGTGYVQGGYTF	few	TRBD1	TRBV5-4	TRBJ1-2
TGCGCCAGCAGCCAAAACTTAGCGGGAGTGGTTCAATACAATGAGCAGTTCTTC	CASSQNLAGVVQYNEQFF	.	TRBD2	TRBV4-3	TRBJ2-1
TGTGCCAGTATAGCACCCGTCGGATACAATGAGCAGTTCTTC	CASIAPVGYNEQFF	few	.	TRBV25-1	TRBJ2-1
TGCGCCAGCGCTGCCGGGATTACCCGGGGGCCCTACAATGAGCAGTTCTTC	CASAAGITRGPYNEQFF	.	.	TRBV4-1	TRBJ2-1
TGTGCCAGCAGTTTCGGGACAGGGGCCCCTGAAGCTTTCTTT	CASSFGTGAPEAFF	.	TRBD1	TRBV12-3/TRBV12-4	TRBJ1-1
TGTGCCAGCAGCTCGGGGACTTCTGAGCAGTTCTTC	CASSSGTSEQFF	.	.	TRBV7-4	TRBJ2-1
TGCGCCAGCAGTCCAGCCAAAGAGACCCAGTACTTC	CASSPAKETQYF	.	.	TRBV10-2	TRBJ2-5
TGCGCCAGCAGCGGAACCGCAACTAATGAAAAACTGTTTTTT	CASSGTATNEKLFF	few	.	TRBV5-1	TRBJ1-4
TGTGCCATCAGATCGGCGGGGGACCATGAGCAGTTCTTC	CAIRSAGDHEQFF	.	TRBD2	TRBV10-3	TRBJ2-1
TGCAGTGCTAGTAAAACAGGCCGCTCCATTAACACCGGGGAGCTGTTTTTT	CSASKTGRSINTGELFF	.	.	TRBV20-1	TRBJ2-2
TGTGCCAGCAGCTTAATAAGCGGGTCTGTCAAAAACATTCAGTACTTC	CASSLISGSVKNIQYF	few	.	TRBV7-2	TRBJ2-4